This record covers a single T cell receptor beta chain. This entry is derived from a study of blood T cell repertoires in COVID-19. Assay used: immunoSEQ multiplex PCR; TCRdb lists only in-frame clones, some missing. The sample yields hundreds of thousands of clones, approximately 88% seen once. Participants, about 18 to 90 years old, spanned around 26 US areas. Participants reported their clinical history, and cohort assignment relied on those reports. Per germline, CDR1 KGHSH and CDR2 LQKENI. The CDR3 has 15 amino acids. The V gene end was trimmed by 3 bases and the J gene end by 8 bases; junction bases not matched to a gene: 9.

This receptor was identified in a woman in her thirties or forties with acute COVID-19. Sequenced material: PBMCs or T cells enriched from blood (not recorded which). The V gene is TRBV18, the J gene TRBJ1-3, with 8 bases that match TRBD1. CDR3 region: CASSPTGGVRDTIYF. In DNA, the CDR3 is TGTGCCAGCTCACCTACAGGGGGAGTACGGGACACCATATATTTT.